This entry features one T cell receptor beta chain sequence. This CDR3 region has 15 residues. V gave up 7 bases and J gave up 0 bases, with 13 bases separating them. Germline loops: CDR1 LNHDA, CDR2 SQIVND (reference sequence). These data belong to a study of T cells after yellow fever vaccination. TCRdb redid the calling of the 5' RACE reads with MiXCR, one entry per CDR3 protein. In the table there are some 300,000 distinct CDR3 sequences, less than 9.5% of which are singletons. The genes are TRBV19 and TRBJ1-5, with a possible D match to TRBD1 (5 bases). This receptor was identified in a man in his late teens or twenties who received the YFV17D yellow fever vaccine. The material was PBMCs, obtained more than 40 days after the first yellow fever vaccination. CDR3 sequence: CASTPGQNSNQPQHF. The CDR3 bases are TGTGCCAGTACCCCGGGGCAAAATAGCAATCAGCCCCAGCATTTT.